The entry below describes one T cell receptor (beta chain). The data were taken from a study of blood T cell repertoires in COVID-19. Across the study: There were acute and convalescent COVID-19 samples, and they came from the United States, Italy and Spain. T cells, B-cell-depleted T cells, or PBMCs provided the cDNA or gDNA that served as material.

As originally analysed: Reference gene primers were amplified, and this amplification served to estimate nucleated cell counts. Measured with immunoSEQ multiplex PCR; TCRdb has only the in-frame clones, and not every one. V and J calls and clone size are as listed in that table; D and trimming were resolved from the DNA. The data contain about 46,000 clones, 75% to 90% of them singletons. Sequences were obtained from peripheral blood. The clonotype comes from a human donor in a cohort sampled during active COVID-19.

DNA for the CDR3: TGTGCCAGCAGTTTACTGGGACAGGGCAATCAGCCCCAGCATTTT. Protein: CASSLLGQGNQPQHF. The chain combines TRBV27 with TRBJ1-5; TRBD1 aligns across 8 bases. The CDR3 sequence is 15 residues long. Germline V gene sequence: CDR1 MNHEY, CDR2 SMNVEV (reference sequence). The V and J ends lost 2 bases and 2 bases, in that order; junction bases with no gene match: 2.